A selection of T cell receptor beta chains follows, all from one sample in a study of CD8+CD57+ T cells in acquired aplastic anemia. TCRdb recomputed calls from the reads with MiXCR, one row per CDR3 protein. The sample holds 190,000 or so distinct CDR3 sequences; over 60% are singletons and the top ten take approximately 30%. The material sequenced was sorted CD4+, CD8+, or CD8+CD57+ T cells (not recorded which) from PBMCs. Source of these receptors: a human donor in good health. Each CDR3 is given with its conserved first and last residue. Fields, in order: clone size, J gene, D gene, V gene, CDR3 DNA, CDR3 protein. D genes are given only for firm matches. Part of the rows lack a size; the others show once, few, many or a class for expanded clones.

>once|TRBJ1-1|TRBD1|TRBV7-8
TGTGCCAGCAGCTCGACGACAGGGGGCGAAGCTTTCTTT
CASSSTTGGEAFF
>once|TRBJ2-2|.|TRBV10-3
TGTGCCATCAGTGACGAAAACACCGGGGAGCTGTTTTTT
CAISDENTGELFF
>.|TRBJ1-5|TRBD1|TRBV10-2
TGCGCCAGCAGCGGGACAGGGTCAGGGCAGCCCCAGCATTTT
CASSGTGSGQPQHF
>many|TRBJ1-6|.|TRBV4-3
TGCGCCAGCAGCCAAGATTTCGGTAATTCACCCCTCCACTTT
CASSQDFGNSPLHF
>few|TRBJ2-7|.|TRBV5-1
TGCGCCAGTTCCAGAGGGGATAACGAGCAGTACTTC
CASSRGDNEQYF
>.|TRBJ2-7|.|TRBV25-1
TGTGCCAGCGCGGCCGGTACCTACGAGCAGTACTTC
CASAAGTYEQYF
>.|TRBJ1-1|TRBD1|TRBV25-1
TGTGCCAGCAGTGACATCAGGGGGTTCAGGGCTTTCTTT
CASSDIRGFRAFF
>many|TRBJ2-3|.|TRBV30
TGTGCCTGGAGTGTAGGTGGGATCGCAGATACGCAGTATTTT
CAWSVGGIADTQYF
>once|TRBJ2-5|TRBD1|TRBV7-9
TGTGCCAGCAGCTGGGACAGAAAGGAGACCCAGTACTTC
CASSWDRKETQYF
>many|TRBJ2-2|.|TRBV29-1
TGCAGCGTTGATACGGGGAAGGTCGGGGAGCTGTTTTTT
CSVDTGKVGELFF
>few|TRBJ1-2|.|TRBV7-9
TGTGCCAGCAGCTTAGACGGGTCTGGGGGCTACACCTTC
CASSLDGSGGYTF
>.|TRBJ1-5|.|TRBV29-1
TGTGCCAGTAGTATAGGTCGATGGGATCAGCCCCAGCATTTT
CASSIGRWDQPQHF
>many|TRBJ2-2|.|TRBV6-5
TGTGCCAGCAGTTACTCAGGGAACGGGGAGCTGTTTTTT
CASSYSGNGELFF
>.|TRBJ2-3|TRBD1|TRBV9
TGTGCCAGCAGCGTAGCTGGGGGACAGAGGCTAGATACGCAGTATTTT
CASSVAGGQRLDTQYF
>many|TRBJ1-2|.|TRBV5-6
TGTGCCAGCAGCTTGCCGTATGGGGACTATGGCTACACCTTC
CASSLPYGDYGYTF
>.|TRBJ2-1|TRBD1|TRBV7-8
TGTGCCAGCAACCCAGGGGGCAACAGCAATGAGCAGTTCTTC
CASNPGGNSNEQFF
>.|TRBJ2-7|TRBD1|TRBV7-2
TGTGCCAGCAGCTTCGCACAGGGGGGCCACGAGCAGTACTTC
CASSFAQGGHEQYF
>.|TRBJ2-1|TRBD2|TRBV25-1
TGTGCCAGCAGTGGGGAGGGCCTCAATGAGCAGTTCTTC
CASSGEGLNEQFF
>.|TRBJ1-2|TRBD1|TRBV29-1
TGCAGCTCCGGGACAGGGGGGCACTATGGCTACACCTTC
CSSGTGGHYGYTF
>.|TRBJ2-7|TRBD2|TRBV12-3/TRBV12-4
TGTGCCAGCAGTTTCGGGCTAGCGGGCCTCTACGAGCAGTACTTC
CASSFGLAGLYEQYF
>many|TRBJ2-7|TRBD2|TRBV6-2/TRBV6-3
TGTGCCAGCAGTTACGCGACTAGCGGGGTCGAGCAGTACTTC
CASSYATSGVEQYF
>many|TRBJ2-7|TRBD1|TRBV2
TGTGCCAGCAGTCGGGACAGCTTGAGCGAGCAGTACTTC
CASSRDSLSEQYF
>.|TRBJ2-3|TRBD2|TRBV7-9
TGTGCCAGCAGCTTAGGGATAGCGGGGATGAGAGATACGCAGTATTTT
CASSLGIAGMRDTQYF
>.|TRBJ2-7|TRBD2|TRBV2
TGTGCCAGCAGTGAAGACCTAGCGGGAGATTACGAGCAGTACTTC
CASSEDLAGDYEQYF
>many|TRBJ2-1|TRBD2|TRBV5-6
TGTGCCAGCAGCTGGCTAGCGGGGGCGGAGCAGTTCTTC
CASSWLAGAEQFF
>many|TRBJ2-3|.|TRBV24-1
TGTGCCACCAGTGATAACTCTATCTCCGCAGATACGCAGTATTTT
CATSDNSISADTQYF
>once|TRBJ1-2|.|TRBV7-9
TGTGCCAGCAGCTTCTCACAGGGCTATGGCTACACCTTC
CASSFSQGYGYTF
>.|TRBJ1-1|.|TRBV7-9
TGTGCCAGCAGCTTACGTTGGACTGAAGCTTTCTTT
CASSLRWTEAFF
>.|TRBJ2-7|TRBD1|TRBV7-2
TGTGCCAGCAGCCAGGACAGGGGCAGTAACGAGCAGTACTTC
CASSQDRGSNEQYF
>many|TRBJ2-7|.|TRBV19
TGTGCCAGTAGTCCAGGACCCTACGAGCAGTACTTC
CASSPGPYEQYF
>.|TRBJ1-6|TRBD1|TRBV5-1
TGCGCCAGCAGCTTGGGATCCGGACAGGGAATATCCCTCCACTTT
CASSLGSGQGISLHF
>many|TRBJ1-4|.|TRBV6-1
TGTGCCAGCAGTGAACTTTGGGGGGCTGGTGAAAAACTGTTTTTT
CASSELWGAGEKLFF
>.|TRBJ1-3|.|TRBV5-6
TGTGCCAGCAGCGCCGACTTCAGGGGAAACACCATATATTTT
CASSADFRGNTIYF
>few|TRBJ1-1|.|TRBV15
TGTGCCACCAGCAGAGCGGACAAGATCACTGAAGCTTTCTTT
CATSRADKITEAFF
>.|TRBJ1-5|.|TRBV6-1
TGTGCCAGCAGCTACCTCGAGCTGAATCAGCCCCAGCATTTT
CASSYLELNQPQHF
>.|TRBJ2-7|.|TRBV7-2
TGTGCCAGCAGCTTAGAGGGGAATTACGAGCAGTACTTC
CASSLEGNYEQYF
>many|TRBJ1-2|TRBD1|TRBV4-2
TGTGCCAGCAGCTTCCGGGACAGCGATGACGATGGCTACACCTTC
CASSFRDSDDDGYTF
>few|TRBJ2-7|TRBD2|TRBV7-6
TGTGCCAGCAGCCCGCTAGCGGGACCCTACGAGCAGTACTTC
CASSPLAGPYEQYF
>many|TRBJ2-3|TRBD1|TRBV6-5
TGTGCCAGCAGTGCGGGACAGGGGGTCACAGATACGCAGTATTTT
CASSAGQGVTDTQYF